The rows below give T cell receptor beta chains drawn from one sample of a study of shared clonotypes between healthy human individuals. Using immunoSEQ multiplex PCR, the repertoire was profiled, and TCRdb retains in-frame clones only, with some absent. The sample consists of a few million clones, approximately 95% of them appearing once. Sequenced input: naive CD4+ T cells from PBMCs. The source is a man aged 18 to 30 in good health. Some clones in this sample may be carry-over from other donors' samples. The CDR3 runs from the conserved cysteine through the conserved F or W. The D gene is left open where the match is weak. Clone sizes are given selectively: once, few, many, or a class where the clone is expanded.

D	V	size	J	CDR3	DNA
.	TRBV7-9	.	TRBJ2-1	CASSFQFEGFDEQFF	TGTGCCAGCAGCTTTCAGTTCGAAGGTTTCGATGAGCAGTTCTTC
TRBD2	TRBV28	.	TRBJ2-5	CASSSRLAGDLETQYF	TGTGCCAGCAGCTCACGACTAGCGGGAGACCTAGAGACCCAGTACTTC
TRBD2	TRBV5-1	once	TRBJ2-7	CASSRTSGRSSYEQYF	TGCGCCAGCAGCCGGACTAGCGGGAGGAGCTCCTACGAGCAGTACTTC
.	TRBV9	.	TRBJ2-1	CASSGWGTQGSEQFF	TGTGCCAGCAGCGGCTGGGGGACTCAAGGCAGTGAGCAGTTCTTC
TRBD2	TRBV5-1	.	TRBJ2-1	CASSLAQREGKRGEQFF	TGCGCCAGCAGCTTGGCCCAGCGGGAGGGGAAACGCGGTGAGCAGTTCTTC
.	TRBV5-6	.	TRBJ1-2	CASSLFGGSPYTF	TGTGCCAGCAGCTTGTTCGGAGGGAGCCCCTACACCTTC
.	TRBV10-1	.	TRBJ2-3	CASSWRGRADTQYF	TGCGCCAGCTCCTGGCGGGGACGTGCAGATACGCAGTATTTT
.	TRBV6-6	.	TRBJ1-1	CASSLGQNTEAFF	TGTGCCAGCAGCCTAGGACAGAACACTGAAGCTTTCTTT
TRBD1	TRBV7-2	once	TRBJ1-1	CASSFGGQGISEAFF	TGTGCCAGCAGCTTCGGGGGACAGGGGATTTCTGAAGCTTTCTTT
.	TRBV19	.	TRBJ1-5	CASSVQINQPQHF	TGTGCCAGTAGTGTACAGATCAATCAGCCCCAGCATTTT
TRBD2	TRBV9	.	TRBJ2-5	CASSVDGRRASGSQETQYF	TGTGCCAGCAGCGTAGATGGGAGGAGGGCTAGCGGGTCCCAAGAGACCCAGTACTTC
.	TRBV28	.	TRBJ2-6	CASEQGGGGMVSGANVLTF	TGTGCCAGCGAGCAGGGCGGAGGAGGGATGGTTTCTGGGGCCAACGTCCTGACTTTC
TRBD2	TRBV9	.	TRBJ2-7	CASPILASGSTVPYEQYF	TGTGCCAGCCCGATCCTGGCTAGCGGGAGCACCGTGCCCTACGAGCAGTACTTC
.	TRBV9	.	TRBJ1-4	CASSSQDEELFF	TGTGCCAGCAGCTCTCAGGATGAGGAACTGTTTTTT
TRBD1	TRBV28	.	TRBJ2-7	CASSPPGQGFYEQYF	TGTGCCAGCAGTCCCCCGGGACAGGGCTTCTACGAGCAGTACTTC
TRBD1	TRBV19	once	TRBJ2-7	CASSKTGGSYEQYF	TGTGCCAGTAGTAAGACAGGGGGTTCCTACGAGCAGTACTTC
.	TRBV18	.	TRBJ2-7	CASSPGPSYEQYF	TGTGCCAGCTCACCGGGCCCATCCTACGAGCAGTACTTC
.	TRBV29-1	.	TRBJ2-7	CSVGGRLGSYEQYF	TGCAGCGTAGGAGGGAGACTAGGCTCCTACGAGCAGTACTTC
.	TRBV15	.	TRBJ2-5	CATSRVGTSETQYF	TGTGCCACCAGCAGAGTAGGGACATCAGAGACCCAGTACTTC
TRBD1	TRBV18	.	TRBJ2-1	CASSGDRAGNEQFF	TGTGCCAGCTCGGGGGACAGGGCAGGCAATGAGCAGTTCTTC